The 7 T cell receptor beta chains given below trace back to one sample, sequenced in a study of CD8+CD57+ T cells in acquired aplastic anemia (dated by TCRdb to about 2018). Patients chosen for sequencing had shown expansion of CD8+CD57+ cells by flow cytometry. The sample was run on an Illumina HiSeq 2000. Profiling of TCR beta VDJ combinations and CDR3 sequences used genomic DNA as the template. TCRdb reprocessing: public reads trimmed at Q25 with fastp, clones called with MiXCR, in-frame beta chains kept. All rows with the same CDR3 protein become a single entry with the most common DNA and genes. In this sample the table shows some 180,000 distinct CDR3 sequences, 63% of which occur a single time. Of the sample, approximately 42% is held by the ten largest clones. Sequences were obtained from sorted CD4+, CD8+, or CD8+CD57+ T cells (not recorded which) from PBMCs. Source of these receptors: a human donor with aplastic anemia.

The CDR3, as DNA: TGTGCCAGCAGTGAGTTAAAGAATTCACCCCTCCACTTT. It specifies CASSELKNSPLHF. The chain carries TRBV6-4 and TRBJ1-6; D remains unclear. The V gene lost 3 bases and the J gene lost 7 bases, with 7 bases spanning the gap. CDR3 length: 13 amino acids. Germline values: CDR1 MRHNA, CDR2 SNTAGT.

Points on this clonotype: Since a much larger clone is just one base distant, this may be a read error. The V gene is TRBV6-4, the J gene TRBJ2-3, with TRBD2 matching 13 bases. The CDR3 length is 17 residues. Germline CDR1 and CDR2: MRHNA and SNTAGT. V lost 3 bases and J lost 2; bases outside the gene matches: 5. The CDR3 reads CASSETSGGSNTDTQYF. As DNA, the CDR3 is TGTGCCAGCAGTGAGACTAGCGGGGGGTCTAACACAGATACGCAGTATTTT.

This clonotype was seen a few times. This chain links TRBV4-1 with TRBJ2-7; D ambiguous. The CDR3 contains 15 residues. Trimming stripped 3 bases from V and 2 bases from J, with 14 bases between. Germline CDR1 and CDR2: MGHRA and YSYEKL. The CDR3 DNA reads TGCGCCAGCAGCCACCTTCTGGACGGTGCCTACGAGCAGTACTTC. It yields the protein CASSHLLDGAYEQYF.

The chain joins TRBV7-8 to TRBJ1-1; no reliable D call. V shed 3 bases and J shed 2 bases, with 7 bases lying between them. CDR1 and CDR2 from the germline V gene are SGHVS and FQNEAQ. CDR3 length: 13 amino acids. The CDR3 reads CASSLRYNTEAFF. In DNA, the CDR3 is TGTGCCAGCAGCTTGCGATATAACACTGAAGCTTTCTTT. The complete variable domain, with remaining parts taken from reference TRBV7-8 and TRBJ1-1, reads GAGVSQSPRYKVAKRGQDVALRCDPISGHVSLFWYQQALGQGPEFLTYFQNEAQLDKSGLPSDRFFAERPEGSVSTLKIQRTQQEDSAVYLCASSLRYNTEAFFGQGTRLTVV.

This clonotype has just a few counts. The J gene is TRBJ2-1, the V gene TRBV29-1, with 10 bases matching TRBD1. The germline V gene has CDR1 SQVTM and CDR2 ANQGSEA. V trimming: 7 bases; J trimming: 2 bases; junction bases outside the gene matches: 8. The CDR3 totals 15 residues. In nucleotides, the CDR3 is TGCAGCGGAAGGACAGGGGGTTCACCCTACAATGAGCAGTTCTTC. It codes for CSGRTGGSPYNEQFF.

This chain uses TRBV20-1 with TRBJ2-3; TRBD2 agrees at 9 bases. The CDR3 covers 13 residues. Trimming took 5 bases from V and 5 from J; bases not matched to a gene: 5. Germline V CDR1 and CDR2: DFQATT, SNEGSKA (reference sequence). Written as DNA, the CDR3 is TGCAGTGCTCCTGGACTAGCGATAGATACGCAGTATTTT. Protein sequence: CSAPGLAIDTQYF.

This clonotype was recorded at least ten times. The chain is built from TRBV7-9 and TRBJ1-2, with 10 bases fitting TRBD1. CDR1 and CDR2 from the germline V gene are SEHNR and FQNEAQ (reference sequence). This CDR3 contains 16 residues. V was pared by 3 bases and J by 8 bases, with 12 bases of the junction left unmatched. CDR3 sequence reads: CASSFFEDRGLRGYTF. The CDR3 DNA reads as TGTGCCAGCAGCTTTTTTGAGGACAGGGGGTTGAGAGGCTACACCTTC.